This entry describes one T cell receptor (beta chain). The sample belongs to a study of beta chain features in type 1 diabetes. Study-level background: Cell yields, gender and age were comparable in patients and healthy donors.

The authors reverse transcribed all of the isolated RNA, so sequencing captured expressed TCRB transcripts. The protocol was immunoSEQ multiplex PCR, while the TCRdb copy is restricted to in-frame clones and leaves out a portion. The repertoire holds about 38,000 clones, with about two thirds as singletons. The germline V gene has CDR1 SGDLS and CDR2 YYNGEE. Trimming shortened V by 0 bases and J by 8 bases, and 9 bases separated the two germline ends. The CDR3 has 13 residues. The source of this sequence is a woman under 40 in good health. The sample taken for sequencing was Tregs from blood. The chain combines TRBV9 with TRBJ2-1, with TRBD1 as a possible D gene (5 bases). CDR3 loop: CASSVGQFYEQFF. The CDR3 coding sequence is TGTGCCAGCAGCGTAGGACAGTTCTATGAGCAGTTCTTC. Full variable domain (missing parts from reference TRBV9 and TRBJ2-1): DSGVTQTPKHLITATGQRVTLRCSPRSGDLSVYWYQQSLDQGLQFLIQYYNGEERAKGNILERFSAQQFPDLHSELNLSSLELGDSALYFCASSVGQFYEQFFGPGTRLTVL.